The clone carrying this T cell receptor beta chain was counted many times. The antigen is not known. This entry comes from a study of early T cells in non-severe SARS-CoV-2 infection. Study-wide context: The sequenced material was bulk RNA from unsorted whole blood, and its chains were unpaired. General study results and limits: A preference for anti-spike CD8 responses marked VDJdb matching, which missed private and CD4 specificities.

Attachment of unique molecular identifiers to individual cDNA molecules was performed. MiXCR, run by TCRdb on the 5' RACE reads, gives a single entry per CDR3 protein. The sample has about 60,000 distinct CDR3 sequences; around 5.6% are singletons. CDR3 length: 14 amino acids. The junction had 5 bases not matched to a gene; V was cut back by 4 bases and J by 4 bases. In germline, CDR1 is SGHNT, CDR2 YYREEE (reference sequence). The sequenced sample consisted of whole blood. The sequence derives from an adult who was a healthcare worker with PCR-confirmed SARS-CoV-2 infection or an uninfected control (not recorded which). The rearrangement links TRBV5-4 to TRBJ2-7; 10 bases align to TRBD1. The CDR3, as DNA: TGTGCCAGCAGCCTGACAGGGGGCAGGTACGAGCAGTACTTC. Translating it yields CASSLTGGRYEQYF.